This TCR beta chain originates from a study of PD-L1 blockade in urothelial cancer. This CDR3 contains 15 residues. V lost 5 bases to trimming and J lost 7 bases; unmatched junction nucleotides: 8. The germline V gene has CDR1 SEHNR and CDR2 FQNEAQ (reference sequence). Repertoires were generated with immunoSEQ multiplex PCR, while TCRdb's copy carries only in-frame clones and drops some. The data contain some 84,000 clones, 87% of them singletons. The rearrangement uses TRBV7-9 and TRBJ2-1; 10 positions match TRBD1. The receptor was isolated from a woman aged 70-85 years with urothelial cancer. The sample consisted of PBMCs, taken around atezolizumab (anti-PD-L1) treatment. The DNA for the CDR3 is TGTGCCAGCAGCCCCGGACAGGGGGGAGTGAATGAGCAGTTCTTC. It specifies CASSPGQGGVNEQFF.